This T cell receptor (beta chain) appears in the sequencing data of a study of blood T cell repertoires in COVID-19. TCRdb's copy holds only in-frame clones and misses some; the assay was immunoSEQ multiplex PCR. The sample contains hundreds of thousands of clones, 85% of which appear only once. V dropped 8 bases and J dropped 6; count of bases not matched to a gene: 13. Germline values: CDR1 MDHEN, CDR2 SYDVKM. The length of the CDR3 is 15 residues. The chain carries TRBV28 and TRBJ2-1; 7 bases map to TRBD1. Sample: PBMCs or T cells enriched from blood (not recorded which). The source of this sequence is a man aged 35-49 years who had recovered from COVID-19. DNA of the CDR3: TGTGCCAGCCTGACTTTACAGGGGTACAGCAATGAGCAGTTCTTC. It translates to CASLTLQGYSNEQFF.